This T cell receptor (beta chain) emerged from a study of blood T cells in healthy people across ages. Germline assignment: CDR1 MGHDK and CDR2 SYGVNS. V gave up 2 bases and J gave up 10 bases, with 12 bases separating them. This CDR3 is built from 14 residues. With a J-beta primer mix and a sample-barcoded 5' primer, a second PCR ran roughly 6 to 11 cycles. From the 5' RACE reads, TCRdb called clonotypes with MiXCR, one entry per CDR3 protein. The sample has roughly 800,000 distinct CDR3 sequences, around 36% seen once. Aged about 6 to 100, donors were systemically healthy Caucasians from Russia. This clonotype was seen more than once but under ten times.

The sequencing sample was made of blood. The chain couples TRBV25-1 to TRBJ1-6; perhaps TRBD1 as D (6 bases). This TCR derives from a man between 18 and 29 years old in good health. This CDR3 is CASSEPPGESPLHF. The CDR3 nucleotides are TGTGCCAGCAGTGAACCCCCAGGGGAATCACCCCTCCACTTT.